The rows below give T cell receptor beta chains drawn from one sample of a study of tumor and adjacent non-tumor tissue in lung cancer. TCRdb ran MiXCR on the multiplex PCR reads and lists one entry per CDR3 protein. The data show 81,000 or so distinct CDR3 sequences, roughly 80% seen once. Sequenced: lung tumor tissue. These receptors all come from a woman between 50 and 59 years old with non-small cell lung cancer. Each CDR3 is given with its conserved first and last residue. Each record gives: CDR3 protein, CDR3 DNA, clone size, J gene, V gene, CDR3 length, D gene. The D gene is left open where the match is weak. Clone size is given for some rows only: seen once, a few or many times, or a class if the clone is expanded.

CASSLGAMAYEQYF	TGTGCCAGCAGCTTAGGGGCAATGGCCTACGAGCAGTACTTC	NA	TRBJ2-7	TRBV7-6	14	NA
CARSLRTRKGDTEAFF	TGTGCCAGAAGCTTACGTACTCGAAAGGGCGACACTGAAGCTTTCTTT	NA	TRBJ1-1	TRBV11-2	16	NA
CATSFGLSCWGYEQYF	TGTGCCACCAGTTTCGGACTGTCCTGCTGGGGCTACGAGCAGTACTTC	NA	TRBJ2-7	TRBV6-5	16	NA
CVTSKASCRSYNEQFF	TGTGTCACCAGTAAGGCCAGCTGCAGATCATACAATGAGCAGTTCTTC	once	TRBJ2-1	TRBV24-1	16	NA
CPSSSVAGGSHEQYF	NA	NA	TRBJ2-7	TRBV28	15	NA
CSTGTSRQTQYF	TGCAGCACAGGCACTAGCAGGCAGACCCAGTACTTC	NA	TRBJ2-5	TRBV29-1	12	NA
CASKSRTGSFVDKHFF	TGTGCCAGCAAGAGCCGAACAGGGTCCTTTGTGGATAAGCATTTCTTC	NA	TRBJ2-1	TRBV6-1	16	NA
CASSFTGGRVSILKQYF	TGTGCCAGCAGTTTTACAGGCGGGAGGGTCTCTATCCTCAAGCAGTACTTC	NA	TRBJ2-7	TRBV6-2/TRBV6-3	17	TRBD2
CVSRQDRHMNTEAFF	TGTGTCAGCAGGCAAGATCGGCATATGAACACTGAAGCCTTCTTT	few	TRBJ1-1	TRBV4-2	15	NA
CASSLGTSDYNEQFF	TGTGCCAGCAGTTTAGGGACTAGCGACTACAATGAGCAGTTTTTC	NA	TRBJ2-1	TRBV28	15	TRBD2
CASMDGVSYEQYF	TGCGCCAGCATGGACGGTGTCTCCTACGAGCAGTACTTC	NA	TRBJ2-7	TRBV6-2/TRBV6-3	13	NA
CASSLDNGDDYTF	TGTGCCAGCAGCTTAGATAATGGGGATGACTACACCTTC	NA	TRBJ1-2	TRBV11-2	13	NA
CVSSPRGTGLGRPQHF	TGTGTCAGCAGTCCTAGGGGAACAGGGTTAGGTCGACCCCAGCATTTT	NA	TRBJ1-5	TRBV12-3/TRBV12-4	16	NA